A single sample gave rise to the 15 T cell receptor beta chains below, sequenced in a study of neurological immune-mediated disorders (dated by TCRdb to between 2018 and 2020). The time point label corresponds to: longitudinal time-point 2. The library was produced with 5' RACE. The sequencer listed for this sample is Illumina HiSeq 2500. The raw public data were reprocessed by TCRdb itself: fastp quality trimming at Q25, MiXCR clonotype calling, in-frame beta chains only. Every CDR3 protein is listed once, alongside the most common genes and DNA of its rows. The sample data list approximately 82,000 distinct CDR3 sequences, and roughly 13% of these were observed just once. Together, the top ten hold about 5% of the sample. The sequencing sample was made of PBMCs. The receptor source for this set is a female donor with HTLV-1-associated myelopathy (HAM/TSP).

This clonotype came up many times. The V gene is TRBV5-1, the J gene TRBJ2-7; 7 positions match TRBD1. Germline V gene data show CDR1 as SGHRS and CDR2 as YFSETQ. The CDR3 sequence is 15 residues long. J was trimmed by 3 bases and V by 0 bases; bases with no gene match: 6. In DNA, the CDR3 is TGCGCCAGCAGCTTGGGAGGGGGCGAAGACTACGAGCAGTACTTC. This gives the protein CASSLGGGEDYEQYF.

This clonotype was recorded at least ten times. The J gene is TRBJ2-7, the V gene TRBV7-9; 8 bases are a match to TRBD1. Looked up from germline, CDR1 is SEHNR and CDR2 is FQNEAQ (reference sequence). The V and J ends lost 5 bases and 3 bases, in that order; junction bases with no gene match: 12. CDR3 length: 16 amino acids. The CDR3 here is CASSRGLGQGDYEQYF. CDR3 DNA sequence: TGTGCCAGCAGCCGGGGATTAGGACAGGGAGACTACGAGCAGTACTTC. Variable domain in full (rest from reference TRBV7-9 and TRBJ2-7): DTGVSQNPRHKITKRGQNVTFRCDPISEHNRLYWYRQTLGQGPEFLTYFQNEAQLEKSRLLSDRFSAERPKGSFSTLEIQRTEQGDSAMYLCASSRGLGQGDYEQYFGPGTRLTVT.

At least ten counts were recorded for this clonotype. The rearrangement uses TRBV28 and TRBJ2-7; unclear D gene. CDR1 and CDR2 (germline): MDHEN, SYDVKM. The CDR3 contains 13 residues. V dropped 5 bases and J dropped 7 bases, with 15 bases sitting between them. The CDR3 DNA sequence: TGTGCCAGCAGTCCCCCTCCTTCCCCAGAGCAGTACTTC. Translated: CASSPPPSPEQYF.

This clonotype is labeled as large. The chain recombines TRBV5-1 with TRBJ1-1; D possibly corresponds to TRBD1 (6 bases). This CDR3 is built from 14 residues. The ends were cut back, 3 bases at V and 1 base at J, with 10 bases in the middle. CDR1 is SGHRS and CDR2 is YFSETQ in the germline V gene. CDR3 residues: CASSSRTANTEAFF. The CDR3 DNA reads TGCGCCAGCAGCTCGCGGACAGCGAACACTGAAGCTTTCTTT.

The chain has TRBV20-1 and TRBJ2-1; 7 nucleotides line up with TRBD2. The V and J ends lost 0 bases and 3 bases, in that order; junction bases with no gene match: 11. The CDR3 is made up of 17 amino acids. Germline assignment: CDR1 DFQATT and CDR2 SNEGSKA (reference sequence). The CDR3 nucleotides read TGCAGTGCTAGAGACTCGCGGGCACTAGCGCTCTACAATGAGCAGTTCTTC. It encodes CSARDSRALALYNEQFF.

This clonotype has a count of ten or more. V usage is TRBV7-3 and J usage is TRBJ2-7; the match to TRBD2 covers 8 bases. Germline CDR1 and CDR2: SGHTA and FQGTGA. The V and J ends lost 2 bases and 0 bases, in that order; junction bases with no gene match: 3. This CDR3 comprises 15 residues. Here the CDR3 reads CASSLAGGPSYEQYF. The CDR3, as DNA: TGTGCCAGCAGCTTAGCGGGGGGACCCTCCTACGAGCAGTACTTC.

This clonotype was counted ten times or more. Sequence at one end of the junction differs from germline and may be a read error. V and J are TRBV15 and TRBJ1-2; D gene uncertain. Per the germline V gene, CDR1 is LNHNV and CDR2 is YYDKDF (reference sequence). The CDR3 is 18 residues long. In DNA form, the CDR3 reads TGTGCTACCAGCAGAATAGCGCGCGGGTACCCGAATAACTATGGCTACACCTTC. It is translated as CATSRIARGYPNNYGYTF.

This clonotype was counted ten times or more. The rearrangement uses TRBV5-1 and TRBJ2-3; either TRBD1 or TRBD2 may supply D (5 bases each). Trimming stripped 5 bases from V and 3 bases from J, with 22 bases between. The CDR3 is made up of 17 amino acids. Looked up from germline, CDR1 is SGHRS and CDR2 is YFSETQ. Written as DNA, the CDR3 is TGCGCCAGCAGACGGGGACGGGACCCAAGGTTAACAGATACGCAGTATTTT. It specifies CASRRGRDPRLTDTQYF.

On this clonotype itself: One base away lies a much larger clone, so this may be a sequencing read error. The chain employs TRBV4-1 and TRBJ1-4; D gene ambiguous. This CDR3 region has 15 residues. From germline, CDR1 is MGHRA and CDR2 YSYEKL. The CDR3 spells CASSKDADGNEKLFF. CDR3 DNA sequence: TGCGCCAGCAGCAAAGACGCGGACGGAAATGAAAAACTGTTTTTT.

Relative to its sample, this clonotype is medium-sized. The chain combines TRBV20-1 with TRBJ2-3, with 8 bases fitting TRBD1. With V trimmed by 7 bases and J by 2 bases, 8 bases remained unmatched. This CDR3 is built from 14 residues. Germline-derived CDR1 and CDR2 are DFQATT and SNEGSKA (reference sequence). CDR3 DNA sequence: TGCAGTGGCACTAGACAGGGGCTCACAGATACGCAGTATTTT. Protein: CSGTRQGLTDTQYF.

Ten or more counts support this clonotype. The junction and the germline gene differ at one end; a read error may be behind it. The rearrangement joins TRBV15 to TRBJ2-3; 8 bases are shared with TRBD2. CDR1 LNHNV and CDR2 YYDKDF come from the germline V gene (reference sequence). This CDR3 spans 19 amino acids. CDR3 sequence: CATSRDIGVAGPSGDTQYF. The CDR3 DNA is TGTGCTACCAGCAGAGATATTGGAGTAGCGGGACCTTCGGGAGATACGCAGTATTTT.

In its sample, this clonotype was seen many times. V is TRBV28 and J is TRBJ2-3; D remains ambiguous. Germline lookup yields CDR1 MDHEN and CDR2 SYDVKM. The CDR3 has 14 residues. The V end was cut by 4 bases, the J end by 6 bases, with 14 bases between. CDR3 region: CASSYNPPRDTQYF. As DNA, the CDR3 is TGTGCCAGCAGTTACAACCCTCCTCGTGATACGCAGTATTTT.

This clonotype was seen a few times. The chain carries TRBV6-5 and TRBJ2-3, with TRBD2 matching over 11 bases. CDR1 MNHEY and CDR2 SVGAGI come from the germline V gene. Unmatched junction bases numbered 21, after V lost 0 bases and J lost 7 bases. The CDR3 sequence is 21 residues long. In nucleotides, the CDR3 is TGTGCCAGCAGTTACTCGATTATAGCGGGGGGGCCGGGTCAGCTCGTTAATACGCAGTATTTT. Its protein is CASSYSIIAGGPGQLVNTQYF.

This clonotype came up many times. The chain employs TRBV5-1 and TRBJ1-2; TRBD1 aligns across 9 bases. The CDR3 totals 14 residues. Per germline, CDR1 SGHRS and CDR2 YFSETQ. After removal of 4 bases from V and 4 bases from J, the junction contained 5 bases not matched to a gene. In nucleotides, the CDR3 is TGCGCCAGCAGCGGACAGGGGTTTACCTATGGCTACACCTTC. This sequence encodes CASSGQGFTYGYTF.

This clonotype was observed many times. The CDR3 spells CASSLKGVGTGELFF. The CDR3 nucleotides are TGTGCCAGCAGTTTGAAAGGGGTGGGCACCGGGGAGCTGTTTTTT. J is TRBJ2-2 and V is TRBV12-3 or TRBV12-4; D possibly corresponds to TRBD1 (5 bases). The germline V and J ends were trimmed by 3 bases and 4 bases, with 12 bases remaining between them. This CDR3 comprises 15 residues.